This T cell receptor (beta chain) was found in a study of T cells after yellow fever vaccination. About the study: Those fractions that held only low numbers of cells were prepared using the SMART-Seq v4 Ultra Low Input RNA kit.

Comment on this clonotype: What it binds is not known.

TCRdb redid the calling of the 5' RACE reads with MiXCR, one entry per CDR3 protein. The sample lists some 300,000 distinct CDR3 sequences; roughly 10% were seen once. Germline CDR1 MNHNY, CDR2 SVGAGI (reference sequence). The V and J ends lost 2 bases and 0 bases respectively, with 10 bases between them. The length of the CDR3 is 15 residues. Study-wide points: Abundant bulk-population clonotypes could contaminate the FACS-sorted repertoires. Re-detected after boosting: most primary clones, about 95% of CD4 and less than 90% of CD8. Researchers noted that a small share of clonotypes showed up in both CD4 and CD8 compartments.

V usage is TRBV6-6 and J usage is TRBJ2-5; D not certain. This clonotype originated in a man between 18 and 35 years old who received the YFV17D yellow fever vaccine. Sequenced here: CD4+ T cells sorted from PBMCs, sampled 45 days after the yellow fever booster vaccination. CDR3 in DNA: TGTGCCAGCAGTTACGACACCACGTACCAAGAGACCCAGTACTTC. Amino acid sequence: CASSYDTTYQETQYF.